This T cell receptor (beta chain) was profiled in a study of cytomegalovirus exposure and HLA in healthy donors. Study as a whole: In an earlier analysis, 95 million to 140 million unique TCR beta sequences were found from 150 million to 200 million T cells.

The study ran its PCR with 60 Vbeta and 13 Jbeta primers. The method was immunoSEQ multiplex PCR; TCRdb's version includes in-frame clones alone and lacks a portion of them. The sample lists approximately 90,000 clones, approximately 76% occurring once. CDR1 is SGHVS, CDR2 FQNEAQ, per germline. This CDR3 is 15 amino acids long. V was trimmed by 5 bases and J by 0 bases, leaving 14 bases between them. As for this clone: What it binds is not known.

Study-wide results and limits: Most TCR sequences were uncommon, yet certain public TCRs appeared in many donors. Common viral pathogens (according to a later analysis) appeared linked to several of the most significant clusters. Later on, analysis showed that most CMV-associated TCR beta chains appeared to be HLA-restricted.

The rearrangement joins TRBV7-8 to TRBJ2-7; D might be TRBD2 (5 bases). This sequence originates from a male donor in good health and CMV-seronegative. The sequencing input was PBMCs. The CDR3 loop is CASSHPLEGSYEQYF. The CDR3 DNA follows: TGTGCCAGCAGCCACCCCCTAGAGGGCTCCTACGAGCAGTACTTC. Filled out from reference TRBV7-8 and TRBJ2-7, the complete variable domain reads GAGVSQSPRYKVAKRGQDVALRCDPISGHVSLFWYQQALGQGPEFLTYFQNEAQLDKSGLPSDRFFAERPEGSVSTLKIQRTQQEDSAVYLCASSHPLEGSYEQYFGPGTRLTVT.